This record concerns one T cell receptor (beta chain) sequence. Its specificity is not known. The CDR3 contains 14 residues. Germline-derived CDR1 and CDR2 are SGHRS and YFSETQ. V was cut by 0 bases and J by 6 bases, with 12 bases left in between. This sample was included in a study of cytomegalovirus exposure and HLA in healthy donors. PCR amplification relied on 60 Vbeta primers (plus 13 Jbeta primers). Authors' methods: Tens of millions of unique TCR beta chains, roughly 10 million shared, were counted in a later analysis. Libraries were prepared by immunoSEQ multiplex PCR; TCRdb keeps only in-frame clonotypes and omits some of them. D and trimming were read from the DNA, whereas the V and J calls and clone size are those reported in that table. The data hold 200,000 to 250,000 clones, with about three quarters observed a single time. Study-level results: There were some V segments, including TRBV6-2 and TRBV6-3, excluded as indistinguishable. Later on, a genetic analysis was performed. It linked a missense variant in DCLRE1C with V- and J-gene trimming of TCR beta.

The sequencing sample was made of PBMCs. V gene TRBV5-1 combines with J gene TRBJ1-2; D is ambiguous. The origin of this receptor is a man between 18 and 29 years old in good health and CMV-seronegative. CDR3 protein: CASSLALTEDGYTF. CDR3 sequence (DNA): TGCGCCAGCAGCTTGGCCCTCACCGAGGATGGCTACACCTTC.